This TCR beta chain was sequenced for a study of sequential checkpoint blockade in melanoma. Overall study: First-line arms were nivolumab then ipilimumab, or the reverse, randomized 1:1.

The data were produced by immunoSEQ multiplex PCR, yet TCRdb's version contains in-frame clones alone and is incomplete. The sample holds around 20,000 clones, around 75% seen once. Germline CDR1 is ENHRY and CDR2 is SYGVKD. V lost 6 bases and J 2 bases, leaving 17 bases between the germline ends. The CDR3 loop spans 16 amino acids. Documented treatment: randomized to nivolumab then ipilimumab (arm A) or the reverse (arm B). No patient had prior DNA-damaging chemotherapy. Live CD3+CD8+ CD19− CD56− cells were sorted from PBMCs. This clone was detected only once. The sequence was obtained from a human donor with melanoma. The chain employs TRBV10-3 and TRBJ1-3; no clear D. The starting material was CD8+ T cells sorted from blood (inferred from file names), obtained from a patient given nivolumab and ipilimumab in sequence. The CDR3 here is CAIRREDSPTGNTIYF. The DNA for the CDR3 is TGTGCCATCAGACGGGAGGACTCTCCCACTGGAAACACCATATATTTT.